This T cell receptor beta chain came from a study of cytomegalovirus exposure and HLA in healthy donors. 13 Jbeta primers and 60 Vbeta primers were used for the PCR. This table comes from immunoSEQ multiplex PCR, and its TCRdb copy is limited to in-frame clones, with some not included. This sample yields some 120,000 clones, of which over 60% are seen a single time; 0.85% to 1.3% belongs to the top ten. Trimming pared 6 bases from V and 4 bases from J, leaving 10 bases between. Germline CDR1 and CDR2: LNHDA and SQIVND (reference sequence). The CDR3 contains 13 residues. Material for sequencing was PBMCs. The chain uses TRBV19 and TRBJ1-5, with D hard to call. The TCR comes from a human donor in good health. The CDR3 here is CASSPKRNQPQHF. The CDR3 bases are TGTGCCAGTAGCCCAAAGCGGAATCAGCCCCAGCATTTT.